The source of this TCR beta chain is a study of T cells after yellow fever vaccination. Study at large: SMART-Seq v4 Ultra Low Input prepared libraries from low-cell fractions.

This clonotype was observed a few times. The antigen remains unidentified. Notes on the study in general: Faster peaking, at day 5 versus 15, marked a secondary response that was weaker. Just a small share of clonotypes turned up in the CD4 compartment as well as the CD8 compartment.

The 5'RACE template-switching step produced TCR cDNA and added a universal primer site and UMIs. A single record per CDR3 protein comes from TCRdb applying MiXCR to the 5' RACE reads. The sample holds approximately 300,000 distinct CDR3 sequences, approximately 12% seen once. The CDR3 length is 15 residues. Between the trimmed V and J ends, which lost 4 bases and 5 bases, there was a span of 14 bases. Germline V gene sequence: CDR1 MDHEN, CDR2 SYDVKM. This TCR derives from a man younger than 35 who received the YFV17D yellow fever vaccine. This specimen consisted of CD4+ T cells sorted from PBMCs, obtained 45 days after the yellow fever booster vaccination. The chain employs TRBV28 and TRBJ1-4; D might be TRBD1 (6 bases). The CDR3 DNA reads TGTGCCAGCAGTTCGGGGGGCGTTGGGAATGAAAAACTGTTTTTT. Its protein product is CASSSGGVGNEKLFF.